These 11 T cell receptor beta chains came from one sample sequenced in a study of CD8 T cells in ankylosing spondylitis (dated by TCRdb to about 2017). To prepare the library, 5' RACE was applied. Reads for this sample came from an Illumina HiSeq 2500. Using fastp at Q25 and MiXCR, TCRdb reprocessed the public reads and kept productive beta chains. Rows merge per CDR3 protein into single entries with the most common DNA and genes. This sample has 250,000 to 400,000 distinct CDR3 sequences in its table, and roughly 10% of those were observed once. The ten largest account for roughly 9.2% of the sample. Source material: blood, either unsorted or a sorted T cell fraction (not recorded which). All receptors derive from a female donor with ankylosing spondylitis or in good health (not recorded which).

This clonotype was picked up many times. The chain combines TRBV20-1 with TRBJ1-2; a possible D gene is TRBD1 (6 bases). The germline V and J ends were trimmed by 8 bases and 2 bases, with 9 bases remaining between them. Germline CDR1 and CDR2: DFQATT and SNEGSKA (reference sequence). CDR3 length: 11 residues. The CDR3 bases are TGCAGTTGCCAGGGGAACTATGGCTACACCTTC. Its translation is CSCQGNYGYTF.

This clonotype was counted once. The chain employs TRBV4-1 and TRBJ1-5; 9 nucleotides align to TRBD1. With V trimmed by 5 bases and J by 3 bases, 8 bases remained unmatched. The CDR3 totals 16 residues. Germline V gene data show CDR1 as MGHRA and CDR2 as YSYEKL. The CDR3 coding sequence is TGCGCCAGCAGCTTAAACAGGGGGCCGATCAATCAGCCCCAGCATTTT. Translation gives CASSLNRGPINQPQHF.

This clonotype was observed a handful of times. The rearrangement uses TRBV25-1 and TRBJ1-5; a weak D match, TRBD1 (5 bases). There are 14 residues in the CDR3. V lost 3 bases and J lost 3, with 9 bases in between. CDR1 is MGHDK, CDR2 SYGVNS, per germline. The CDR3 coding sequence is TGTGCCAGCAGTGAGAGACAGTACAATCAGCCCCAGCATTTT. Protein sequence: CASSERQYNQPQHF.

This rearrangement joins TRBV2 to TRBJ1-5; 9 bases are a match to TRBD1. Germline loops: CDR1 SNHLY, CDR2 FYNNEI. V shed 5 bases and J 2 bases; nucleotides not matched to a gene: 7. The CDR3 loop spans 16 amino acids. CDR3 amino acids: CASSWDRVSGNQPQHF. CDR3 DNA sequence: TGTGCCAGCAGTTGGGACAGGGTATCGGGCAATCAGCCCCAGCATTTT.

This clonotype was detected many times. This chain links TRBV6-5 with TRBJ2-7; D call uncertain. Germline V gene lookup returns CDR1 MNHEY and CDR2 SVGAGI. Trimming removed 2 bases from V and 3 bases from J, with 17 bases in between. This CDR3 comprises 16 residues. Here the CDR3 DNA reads TGTGCCAGCAGTTACAAGGGAACGAGATGGGGCTACGAGCAGTACTTC. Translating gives CASSYKGTRWGYEQYF.

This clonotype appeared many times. The CDR3 DNA sequence: TGTGCCAGCAGCGCAGCAGGGTCTTCAGAGACCCAGTACTTC. This translates into CASSAAGSSETQYF. This chain joins TRBV5-6 and TRBJ2-5; TRBD1 might be the D (5 bases). Germline V gives CDR1 SGHDT, CDR2 YYEEEE. This CDR3 has 14 amino acids. The V end was cut by 4 bases, the J end by 4 bases, with 14 bases between.

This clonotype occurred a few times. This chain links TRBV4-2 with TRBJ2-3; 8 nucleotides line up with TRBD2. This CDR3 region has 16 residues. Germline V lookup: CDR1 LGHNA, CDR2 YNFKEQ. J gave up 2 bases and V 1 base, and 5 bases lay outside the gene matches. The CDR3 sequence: CASSQGPGLDTDTQYF. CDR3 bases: TGTGCCAGCAGCCAAGGACCGGGACTAGACACAGATACGCAGTATTTT.

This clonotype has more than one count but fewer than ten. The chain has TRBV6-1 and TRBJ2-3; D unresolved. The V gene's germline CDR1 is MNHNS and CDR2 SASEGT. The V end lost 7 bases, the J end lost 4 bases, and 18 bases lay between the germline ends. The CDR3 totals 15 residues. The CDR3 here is CASTPGPPAPDTQYF. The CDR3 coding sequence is TGTGCCAGCACCCCAGGACCGCCGGCTCCAGATACGCAGTATTTT.

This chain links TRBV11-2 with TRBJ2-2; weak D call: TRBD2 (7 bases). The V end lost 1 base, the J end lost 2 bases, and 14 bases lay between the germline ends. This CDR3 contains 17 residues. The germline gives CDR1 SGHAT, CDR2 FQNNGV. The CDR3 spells CASSLVPAGANTGELFF. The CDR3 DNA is TGTGCCAGCAGCTTAGTCCCCGCGGGGGCTAACACCGGGGAGCTGTTTTTT.

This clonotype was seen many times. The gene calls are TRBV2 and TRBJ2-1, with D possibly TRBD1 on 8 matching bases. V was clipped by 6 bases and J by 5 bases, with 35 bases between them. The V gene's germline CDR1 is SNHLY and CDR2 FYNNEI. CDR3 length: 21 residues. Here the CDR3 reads CASSYRGSGRLRGGRNNEQFF. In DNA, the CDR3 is TGTGCCAGCAGCTACAGGGGGAGCGGAAGACTGAGGGGGGGGAGGAACAATGAGCAGTTCTTC.

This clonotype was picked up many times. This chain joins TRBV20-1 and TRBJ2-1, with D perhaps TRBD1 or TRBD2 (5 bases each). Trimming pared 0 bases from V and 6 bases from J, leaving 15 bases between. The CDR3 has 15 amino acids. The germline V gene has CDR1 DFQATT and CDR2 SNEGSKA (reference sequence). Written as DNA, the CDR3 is TGCAGTGCTAGAGATCTAGCAGGGAAAGGCAATGAGCAGTTCTTC. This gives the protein CSARDLAGKGNEQFF.